This TCR beta chain was retrieved from a study of CD8 T cells in ankylosing spondylitis. Trimming cost V 2 bases and J 0 bases, with 10 bases left between them. CDR1 is SGHTA and CDR2 is FQGNSA in the germline V gene. There are 15 residues in the CDR3. Broader study findings: A motif in TCR beta, a set of roughly eight highly homologous variants, appeared characteristic of ankylosing spondylitis blood.

Comment on this clonotype: The antigen remains unidentified.

MiXCR was run by TCRdb on the 5' RACE reads, yielding one entry per CDR3 protein. The data contain approximately 500,000 distinct CDR3 sequences, 12% of them singletons. The sequence came from a male donor with ankylosing spondylitis. The source material was blood, either unsorted or a sorted T cell fraction (not recorded which). The V call is TRBV7-2, the J call TRBJ1-1; no clear D. CDR3 in amino acids: CASSLISAMNTEAFF. DNA for the CDR3: TGTGCCAGCAGCTTAATTTCGGCAATGAACACTGAAGCTTTCTTT.